These T cell receptor beta chains were read from a single sample in a study of CD8+CD57+ T cells in acquired aplastic anemia. One entry per CDR3 protein, called by TCRdb with MiXCR from the reads. The repertoire holds some 150,000 distinct CDR3 sequences, about 40% seen once, with around 8.4% in the top ten. The sample was sorted CD4+, CD8+, or CD8+CD57+ T cells (not recorded which) from PBMCs. The receptors here all came from a human donor in good health, serving as a control. Each CDR3 is given with its conserved first and last residue. Each record gives: J gene, V gene, clone size, D gene, CDR3 protein, CDR3 DNA. The D gene is left open where the match is weak. Some rows have no size entry. The others give once, few or many, or a class for an expanded clone.

J gene: TRBJ2-5
V gene: TRBV11-2
clone size: many
D gene: NA
CDR3 protein: CASSLVSGVGETQYF
CDR3 DNA: TGTGCCAGCAGCTTAGTGTCGGGAGTGGGAGAGACCCAGTACTTC

J gene: TRBJ2-1
V gene: TRBV20-1
clone size: NA
D gene: TRBD2
CDR3 protein: CSTKERGQLPQFF
CDR3 DNA: TGCAGTACCAAAGAGCGGGGGCAGCTACCCCAGTTCTTC

J gene: TRBJ2-6
V gene: TRBV7-2
clone size: NA
D gene: NA
CDR3 protein: CASSPHNVLTF
CDR3 DNA: TGTGCCAGCAGCCCCCACAACGTCCTGACTTTC

J gene: TRBJ1-1
V gene: TRBV10-3
clone size: NA
D gene: NA
CDR3 protein: CAIRGNTEAFF
CDR3 DNA: TGTGCCATCAGAGGGAACACTGAAGCTTTCTTT

J gene: TRBJ2-7
V gene: TRBV10-3
clone size: many
D gene: TRBD2
CDR3 protein: CAIRKLAESSYEQYF
CDR3 DNA: TGTGCCATCAGGAAACTAGCGGAAAGCTCCTACGAGCAGTACTTC

J gene: TRBJ2-5
V gene: TRBV7-2
clone size: NA
D gene: NA
CDR3 protein: CASSFQVQETQYF
CDR3 DNA: TGTGCCAGCAGCTTTCAGGTCCAAGAGACCCAGTACTTC

J gene: TRBJ2-7
V gene: TRBV7-8
clone size: many
D gene: NA
CDR3 protein: CASSLESRTEQYF
CDR3 DNA: TGTGCCAGCAGCTTAGAATCGAGGACAGAGCAGTACTTC

J gene: TRBJ1-1
V gene: TRBV6-5
clone size: many
D gene: NA
CDR3 protein: CASSYWENTEAFF
CDR3 DNA: TGTGCCAGCAGTTACTGGGAGAACACTGAAGCTTTCTTT

J gene: TRBJ2-7
V gene: TRBV10-3
clone size: many
D gene: NA
CDR3 protein: CATKWGQGPYEQYF
CDR3 DNA: TGTGCCACCAAGTGGGGCCAGGGGCCCTACGAGCAGTACTTC

J gene: TRBJ1-1
V gene: TRBV9
clone size: many
D gene: NA
CDR3 protein: CASSVGNWGDTEAFF
CDR3 DNA: TGTGCCAGCAGCGTGGGAAACTGGGGGGACACTGAAGCTTTCTTT

J gene: TRBJ2-7
V gene: TRBV3-1
clone size: NA
D gene: TRBD2
CDR3 protein: CASSHRTSGRGPYEQYF
CDR3 DNA: TGTGCCAGCAGCCATAGGACTAGCGGGAGAGGCCCCTACGAGCAGTACTTC

J gene: TRBJ2-7
V gene: TRBV6-1
clone size: NA
D gene: TRBD1
CDR3 protein: CASRESGTGSYEQYF
CDR3 DNA: TGTGCCAGCAGAGAATCCGGGACAGGGTCCTACGAGCAGTACTTC

J gene: TRBJ1-6
V gene: TRBV19
clone size: once
D gene: NA
CDR3 protein: CASSISPNSPLHF
CDR3 DNA: TGTGCCAGTAGTATTTCCCCTAATTCACCCCTCCACTTT

J gene: TRBJ2-1
V gene: TRBV6-1
clone size: many
D gene: NA
CDR3 protein: CASTRGLASSYNEQFF
CDR3 DNA: TGTGCCAGCACCCGGGGGCTAGCGAGCTCCTACAATGAGCAGTTCTTC

J gene: TRBJ2-3
V gene: TRBV20-1
clone size: many
D gene: TRBD2
CDR3 protein: CSASSLAEEKDTQYF
CDR3 DNA: TGCAGTGCTAGTTCGCTAGCGGAAGAAAAAGATACGCAGTATTTT

J gene: TRBJ2-3
V gene: TRBV20-1
clone size: many
D gene: NA
CDR3 protein: CSAFGAGSTDTQYF
CDR3 DNA: TGCAGTGCCTTCGGGGCGGGAAGCACAGATACGCAGTATTTT

J gene: TRBJ2-1
V gene: TRBV12-3/TRBV12-4
clone size: many
D gene: TRBD2
CDR3 protein: CASSFFGRLAGGTEQFF
CDR3 DNA: TGTGCCAGCAGTTTTTTCGGTCGACTAGCGGGAGGGACTGAGCAGTTCTTC

J gene: TRBJ1-2
V gene: TRBV19
clone size: once
D gene: NA
CDR3 protein: CATRSPGDNGYTF
CDR3 DNA: TGTGCCACCCGATCACCGGGGGACAATGGCTACACCTTC

J gene: TRBJ1-2
V gene: TRBV19
clone size: many
D gene: TRBD1
CDR3 protein: CASSIGQGAAGYTF
CDR3 DNA: TGTGCCAGTAGTATTGGGCAGGGGGCCGCAGGCTACACCTTC

J gene: TRBJ1-1
V gene: TRBV12-3/TRBV12-4
clone size: many
D gene: NA
CDR3 protein: CASSLAPGSAEAFF
CDR3 DNA: TGTGCCAGCAGTTTAGCGCCAGGGAGCGCTGAAGCTTTCTTT

J gene: TRBJ1-1
V gene: TRBV6-5
clone size: many
D gene: NA
CDR3 protein: CASSYSTLNTEAFF
CDR3 DNA: TGTGCCAGCAGTTACTCGACCCTCAACACTGAAGCTTTCTTT

J gene: TRBJ1-4
V gene: TRBV4-1
clone size: few
D gene: TRBD1
CDR3 protein: CASSQATGGDEKLFF
CDR3 DNA: TGCGCCAGCAGCCAAGCGACAGGGGGAGATGAAAAACTGTTTTTT

J gene: TRBJ1-5
V gene: TRBV2
clone size: NA
D gene: NA
CDR3 protein: CASSVEAVNQPQHF
CDR3 DNA: TGTGCCAGCAGTGTGGAGGCGGTCAATCAGCCCCAGCATTTT

J gene: TRBJ1-5
V gene: TRBV2
clone size: once
D gene: TRBD1
CDR3 protein: CATTLQGSNQPQHF
CDR3 DNA: TGTGCCACCACCCTACAGGGGAGCAATCAGCCCCAGCATTTT

J gene: TRBJ2-2
V gene: TRBV6-1
clone size: few
D gene: TRBD1
CDR3 protein: CASRRQGAHTGELFF
CDR3 DNA: TGTGCCAGCAGGCGACAGGGGGCGCACACCGGGGAGCTGTTTTTT

J gene: TRBJ1-5
V gene: TRBV10-3
clone size: few
D gene: TRBD1
CDR3 protein: CATNRDRDVGQPQHF
CDR3 DNA: TGTGCCACCAATCGTGACAGGGACGTCGGTCAGCCCCAGCATTTT

J gene: TRBJ2-7
V gene: TRBV7-2
clone size: few
D gene: TRBD2
CDR3 protein: CASSPGTSGVYYF
CDR3 DNA: TGTGCCAGCAGCCCCGGGACTAGCGGGGTTTACTACTTC

J gene: TRBJ2-7
V gene: TRBV28
clone size: NA
D gene: NA
CDR3 protein: CATIQRRMPYEQYF
CDR3 DNA: TGTGCCACCATACAACGCCGGATGCCCTACGAGCAGTACTTC

J gene: TRBJ1-6
V gene: TRBV15
clone size: NA
D gene: NA
CDR3 protein: CATSRDNKGVFNSPLHF
CDR3 DNA: TGTGCCACCAGCAGAGATAACAAAGGGGTCTTCAATTCACCCCTCCACTTT

J gene: TRBJ2-6
V gene: TRBV30
clone size: NA
D gene: TRBD1
CDR3 protein: CACPQGAGSGANVLTF
CDR3 DNA: TGTGCCTGCCCCCAGGGGGCGGGCTCTGGGGCCAACGTCCTGACTTTC

J gene: TRBJ2-2
V gene: TRBV10-3
clone size: many
D gene: NA
CDR3 protein: CAISEDTGELFF
CDR3 DNA: TGTGCCATCAGTGAGGACACCGGGGAGCTGTTTTTT

J gene: TRBJ2-3
V gene: TRBV7-2
clone size: many
D gene: NA
CDR3 protein: CASSLGRLSTDTQYF
CDR3 DNA: TGTGCCAGCAGCTTAGGTCGGCTTAGCACAGATACGCAGTATTTT

J gene: TRBJ1-1
V gene: TRBV15
clone size: few
D gene: TRBD1
CDR3 protein: CATSRGGTVRSGAFF
CDR3 DNA: TGTGCCACCAGCAGAGGCGGGACAGTCCGGTCAGGAGCTTTCTTT

J gene: TRBJ1-2
V gene: TRBV25-1
clone size: NA
D gene: NA
CDR3 protein: CASSVGRQGTAYGYTF
CDR3 DNA: TGTGCCAGCAGCGTAGGTAGGCAGGGAACTGCCTATGGCTACACCTTC

J gene: TRBJ1-5
V gene: TRBV2
clone size: many
D gene: NA
CDR3 protein: CASSDSGGSNQPQHF
CDR3 DNA: TGTGCCAGCAGTGATTCTGGCGGAAGCAATCAGCCCCAGCATTTT

J gene: TRBJ2-3
V gene: TRBV5-1
clone size: NA
D gene: TRBD2
CDR3 protein: CASSRLAELDTQYF
CDR3 DNA: TGCGCCAGCAGCCGACTAGCGGAACTCGATACGCAGTATTTT

J gene: TRBJ2-7
V gene: TRBV6-1
clone size: NA
D gene: NA
CDR3 protein: CASQPGAGQAGQYF
CDR3 DNA: TGTGCCAGCCAACCAGGGGCAGGTCAAGCAGGGCAGTACTTC

J gene: TRBJ2-7
V gene: TRBV5-1
clone size: many
D gene: NA
CDR3 protein: CASSLATGRTYEQYF
CDR3 DNA: TGCGCCAGCAGCTTGGCGACAGGGAGGACCTACGAGCAGTACTTC

J gene: TRBJ1-1
V gene: TRBV29-1
clone size: NA
D gene: NA
CDR3 protein: CSVGQGNTEALF
CDR3 DNA: NA

J gene: TRBJ2-2
V gene: TRBV5-6
clone size: NA
D gene: TRBD1
CDR3 protein: CASSPHRGLNTGELFF
CDR3 DNA: TGTGCCAGCAGCCCCCACAGGGGGCTGAACACCGGGGAGCTGTTTTTT

J gene: TRBJ2-1
V gene: TRBV12-3/TRBV12-4
clone size: many
D gene: NA
CDR3 protein: CASSYIAEQFF
CDR3 DNA: TGTGCCAGCAGCTATATCGCGGAGCAGTTCTTC

J gene: TRBJ2-7
V gene: TRBV15
clone size: NA
D gene: NA
CDR3 protein: CATSRGLVGSNEQYF
CDR3 DNA: TGTGCCACCAGCAGGGGCCTAGTTGGGTCCAACGAGCAGTACTTC

J gene: TRBJ2-1
V gene: TRBV20-1
clone size: many
D gene: NA
CDR3 protein: CSARDSTGLLFSEQFF
CDR3 DNA: TGCAGTGCTAGAGATTCAACAGGACTATTATTTAGTGAGCAGTTCTTC

J gene: TRBJ1-1
V gene: TRBV10-1
clone size: NA
D gene: NA
CDR3 protein: CASSEVWRGKGEAFF
CDR3 DNA: TGCGCCAGCAGTGAAGTTTGGAGGGGGAAAGGTGAAGCTTTCTTT